The entry below describes one T cell receptor (beta chain). Its matching antigen is unknown. Each CDR3 protein is one row after TCRdb ran MiXCR on the PCR reads. This sample has around 480,000 distinct CDR3 sequences; 20% to 25% occur once, and the top ten carry under 0.85%. As CD8+CD4-CCR7+CD45RA+ cells, naive CD8 T cells were sorted. The data stem from a study of molecular identifiers for immune sequencing clone quantification. Turning to the study itself: Four portions were sequenced after RNA from roughly 18,000 or 92,000 naive CD8 cells was split five ways in replicates. Findings of the study overall: Highly expanded clone sizes could end up underestimated if a barcode were shared by identical TCR molecules.

The junction had 7 bases not matched to a gene; V was cut back by 2 bases and J by 5 bases. The V gene's germline CDR1 is LNHDA and CDR2 SQIVND (reference sequence). This CDR3 is 15 amino acids long. The receptor was isolated from a human donor in good health. Some libraries in this study had Jurkat cell RNA spiked in. The genes are TRBV19 and TRBJ2-3; 7 bases are a match to TRBD1. Sequenced sample: naive CD8+ T cells from blood, with Jurkat cell RNA spiked in. Sample subset: FACS-sorted CD8+CD4-CCR7+CD45RA+ naive T cells. CDR3 coding DNA: TGTGCCAGTAGTATAACCGGGACAGCGAGAGATACGCAGTATTTT. It codes for CASSITGTARDTQYF.